This T cell receptor (beta chain) was identified in a study of blood T cell repertoires in COVID-19 (dated by TCRdb to the early 2020s). About the investigation overall: Samples from collaborators originated in the United States, Italy and Spain and spanned both the acute and convalescent phases of COVID-19. The material from the prospective study consisted of cDNA or gDNA derived from T cells, B-cell-depleted T cells, or PBMCs. The dataset comprised deeply sampled blood TCRbeta repertoires from subjects exposed to, actively infected with, or recovered from COVID-19. A freely available public database, intended as a resource for researchers studying the immune response to SARS-CoV-2, is where the repertoires were released. Samples came from the ongoing ImmuneRACE study (first 160 participants) plus 1,254 subjects from 6 global collaborators. A de-identified subject ID, COVID-19 status, age in years and sex were almost always included in the sample metadata. HLA class I and class II types, where available, came from metadata supplied by the sample provider rather than from assay-based typing.

Collaborating institutions collected whole blood in K2EDTA tubes following their own protocols. Collaborator samples were shipped for TCRbeta analysis as frozen whole blood, isolated PBMCs, or DNA extracted from either sample type. Points the paper makes about the study in general: Clinical and demographic metadata were provided uncurated, with the amount varying by source and participant.

TCRbeta CDR3 regions were amplified from genomic DNA using the immunoSEQ Assay, a bias-controlled multiplex PCR. The source study handled its data this way. The number of nucleated cells in each sample was estimated from the amplification of reference gene primers within the assay. Sequence reads were collapsed and filtered to measure the absolute abundance of every unique TCRbeta CDR3 rearrangement. For each sample, productive Simpson clonality was calculated as the square root of Simpson's diversity index over productive rearrangements. TCRdb limited this immuneACCESS table to in-frame rearrangements with V and J called. A share of clones is missing; checked studies link under half to unresolved V genes, and the rest is unexplained. The V and J calls and clone size were taken over from that table, and D and trimming were inferred from the DNA. For this sample the table gives roughly 46,000 clones, of which approximately 88% were detected only once. Of the sample, more than 9.5% falls within the top ten clones.

CDR1 and CDR2 are read off the germline V gene as MGHDK and SYGVNS. V is reduced by 6 bases and J by 2 bases, leaving a spacing of 17 bases between them. Counted from cysteine to phenylalanine, this CDR3 has 15 amino acids. Only the CDR3 part of the read is kept: 45 bases, read in frame from the first base. This clone was seen just once. Its recognized antigen is unknown. No clone much larger than this one lies a single base away; base qualities are absent. The sequence was obtained from a human donor with active COVID-19. The donor label of this sample is uncertain. The sequence links TRBV25-1 to TRBJ2-7; a weak D assignment points to TRBD2 (6 bases agree). The specimen sequenced was peripheral blood. The DNA sequence follows: TGTGCCAGCAGGGAACTAGAGCGGGTGACCTACGAGCAGTACTTC. Its translation is CASRELERVTYEQYF.